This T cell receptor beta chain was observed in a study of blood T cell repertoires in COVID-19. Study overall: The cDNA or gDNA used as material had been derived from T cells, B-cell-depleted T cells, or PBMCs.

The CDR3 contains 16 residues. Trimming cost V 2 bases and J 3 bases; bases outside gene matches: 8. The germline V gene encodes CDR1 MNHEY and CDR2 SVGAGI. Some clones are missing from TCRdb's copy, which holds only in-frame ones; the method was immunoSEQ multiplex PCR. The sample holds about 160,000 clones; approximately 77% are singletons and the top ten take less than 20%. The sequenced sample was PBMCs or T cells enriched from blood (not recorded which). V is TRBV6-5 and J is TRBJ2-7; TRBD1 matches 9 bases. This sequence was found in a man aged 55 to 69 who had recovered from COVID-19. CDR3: CASSYLDRGWVYEQYF. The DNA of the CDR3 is TGTGCCAGCAGTTACCTGGACAGGGGTTGGGTCTACGAGCAGTACTTC.